The 28 T cell receptor beta chains below come from one sample, sequenced in a study of blood T cells in healthy people across ages. PCR was performed a second time for about 6 to 12 cycles using a sample-barcoded 5' primer and a J-beta primer mix. TCRdb used MiXCR to reprocess the 5' RACE reads, holding one entry per CDR3 protein. The sample has nearly 1 million distinct CDR3 sequences, just over 50% seen once. The specimen sequenced was blood. The receptors stem from a woman aged 55-70 years in good health.

This chain joins TRBV24-1 and TRBJ1-5, with 8 bases identical to TRBD1. The CDR3 is 15 residues long. Trimming at V came to 5 bases and at J to 7 bases, leaving 9 bases not matched to a gene. Germline-derived CDR1 and CDR2 are KGHDR and SFDVKD. The CDR3 loop reads CATSGPGQGGQPQHF. The DNA for the CDR3 is TGTGCCACCAGTGGTCCCGGACAGGGAGGGCAGCCCCAGCATTTT.

This clonotype showed up just a few times. V usage is TRBV4-3 and J usage is TRBJ1-4, with TRBD1 as a possible D gene (6 bases). Germline CDR1 reads LGHNA; CDR2 reads YSLEER. The length of the CDR3 is 18 residues. V lost 0 bases and J lost 5, with 19 bases in between. This CDR3 is CASSQEYAQGIGNEKLFF. CDR3 sequence (DNA): TGCGCCAGCAGCCAAGAATACGCACAGGGAATAGGGAATGAAAAACTGTTTTTT.

The rearrangement joins TRBV15 to TRBJ2-7, with D possibly TRBD2 on 5 matching bases. The CDR3 contains 14 residues. Germline V gives CDR1 LNHNV, CDR2 YYDKDF (reference sequence). Deletions cut 0 bases from V and 3 bases from J, with 9 bases between. The CDR3 sequence: CATSREQGSYEQYF. DNA of the CDR3: TGTGCCACCAGCAGAGAACAAGGGAGCTACGAGCAGTACTTC.

J is TRBJ1-2 and V is TRBV12-3 or TRBV12-4; D is undetermined. Between the trimmed V and J ends, which lost 5 bases and 0 bases, there was a span of 25 bases. The CDR3 length is 19 residues. CDR3 protein: CASSARRVRFGSTNYGYTF. CDR3 coding DNA: TGTGCCAGCAGTGCCCGGCGGGTCCGCTTTGGCAGCACTAACTATGGCTACACCTTC.

The V call is TRBV4-2, the J call TRBJ2-3; D might be TRBD2 (5 bases). Germline V gene data show CDR1 as LGHNA and CDR2 as YNFKEQ. The CDR3 is made up of 15 amino acids. V was pared by 1 base and J by 1 base, with 9 bases between. CDR3 nucleotide sequence: TGTGCCAGCAGCCAAGGCCGGGGAGGCACAGATACGCAGTATTTT. As protein: CASSQGRGGTDTQYF.

The CDR3 loop reads CAWSVGRQSLFF. The CDR3, as DNA: TGTGCCTGGAGTGTGGGTCGACAGTCGCTGTTTTTT. The rearrangement links TRBV30 to TRBJ1-4; weak D call: TRBD1 (5 bases). The germline gives CDR1 GTSNPN, CDR2 SVGIG (reference sequence). Trimming stripped 0 bases from V and 14 bases from J, with 13 bases between. There are 12 residues in the CDR3.

This clonotype appeared once. The chain recombines TRBV29-1 with TRBJ1-4, with 8 bases aligning to TRBD1. V lost 6 bases and J lost 5; bases outside the gene matches: 8. CDR1 SQVTM and CDR2 ANQGSEA come from the germline V gene. This CDR3 has 14 amino acids. This CDR3 reads CSVATGTGNEKLFF. CDR3 sequence (DNA): TGCAGCGTCGCGACCGGGACAGGAAATGAAAAACTGTTTTTT. Based on the CDR3 plus reference TRBV29-1 and TRBJ1-4, the full variable domain is SAVISQKPSRDICQRGTSLTIQCQVDSQVTMMFWYRQQPGQSLTLIATANQGSEATYESGFVIDKFPISRPNLTFSTLTVSNMSPEDSSIYLCSVATGTGNEKLFFGSGTQLSVL.

This clonotype was recorded many times. The chain recombines TRBV4-1 with TRBJ1-4; 10 bases are shared with TRBD1. CDR1 is MGHRA, CDR2 YSYEKL, per germline. The V and J ends lost 4 bases and 3 bases, in that order; junction bases with no gene match: 8. The CDR3 length is 17 residues. CDR3 DNA: TGCGCCAGCAGCCTCGGACAGGGGGGGGGGTCTAATGAAAAACTGTTTTTT. Amino acid sequence: CASSLGQGGGSNEKLFF.

A word on this clonotype: One end of the junction fails to match germline, which may point to a read error. The rearrangement joins TRBV6-5 to TRBJ2-3; 12 positions match TRBD2. Germline V gene data show CDR1 as MNHEY and CDR2 as SVGAGI. This CDR3 contains 16 residues. The CDR3 loop reads CAGRSGLAGLTDTQYF. In nucleotides, the CDR3 is TGTGCCGGCAGATCCGGACTAGCGGGGCTGACAGATACGCAGTATTTT.

The chain carries TRBV27 and TRBJ2-7, with D perhaps assigned TRBD1 or TRBD2 (6 bases each). Germline loops: CDR1 MNHEY, CDR2 SMNVEV (reference sequence). This CDR3 has 16 residues. V lost 6 bases and J lost 2, with 20 bases in between. The CDR3 coding sequence is TGTGCCAGCAGCCTAGGGGGGATCGAGGGACCCTACGAGCAGTACTTC. Translation gives CASSLGGIEGPYEQYF.

V is TRBV5-1 and J is TRBJ2-1; 7 bases are shared with TRBD2. V dropped 3 bases and J dropped 4; count of bases not matched to a gene: 4. The CDR3 length is 14 residues. Germline-derived CDR1 and CDR2 are SGHRS and YFSETQ. The CDR3 loop reads CASSWGGIYNEQFF. For the CDR3, the DNA is TGCGCCAGCAGCTGGGGGGGAATTTACAATGAGCAGTTCTTC.

The chain is built from TRBV20-1 and TRBJ2-3, with 10 nucleotides matching TRBD1. CDR1 DFQATT and CDR2 SNEGSKA come from the germline V gene (reference sequence). The CDR3 contains 13 residues. V lost 5 bases to trimming and J lost 6 bases; unmatched junction nucleotides: 5. The CDR3 is CSAARTGGDTQYF. DNA for the CDR3: TGCAGTGCTGCCCGGACAGGGGGGGATACGCAGTATTTT.

This clonotype was seen only a few times. The chain has TRBV7-2 and TRBJ2-3, with D possibly matching TRBD2 (6 bases). V was cut by 3 bases and J by 2 bases, with 12 bases left in between. CDR1 SGHTA and CDR2 FQGNSA come from the germline V gene. The CDR3 has 15 amino acids. The CDR3 reads CASSFGGYVTDTQYF. CDR3 sequence (DNA): TGTGCCAGCAGCTTTGGGGGGTACGTCACAGATACGCAGTATTTT.

The chain employs TRBV29-1 and TRBJ2-1, with D perhaps assigned TRBD1 or TRBD2 (5 bases each). The ends were cut back, 4 bases at V and 4 bases at J, with 14 bases in the middle. CDR3 length equals 14 residues. The germline CDR1 and CDR2 sequences are SQVTM and ANQGSEA. The CDR3 loop reads CSVARGAGYNEQFF. The CDR3 region has the DNA TGCAGCGTTGCCCGAGGGGCGGGTTACAATGAGCAGTTCTTC.

The chain joins TRBV30 to TRBJ2-7, with 8 bases fitting TRBD2. The CDR3 consists of 15 residues. V lost 5 bases to trimming and J lost 6 bases; unmatched junction nucleotides: 15. Germline V gene lookup returns CDR1 GTSNPN and CDR2 SVGIG (reference sequence). The CDR3: CAWGQAGVDVGEQYF. The CDR3, as DNA: TGTGCCTGGGGTCAAGCGGGAGTAGACGTCGGCGAGCAGTACTTC.

The V gene is TRBV5-1, the J gene TRBJ1-1; 7 bases map to TRBD1. The V segment lost 1 base and the J segment 7 bases; nucleotides outside the gene matches: 7. CDR1 SGHRS and CDR2 YFSETQ come from the germline V gene. The length of the CDR3 is 14 residues. CDR3: CASSLTPRQGEAFF. The CDR3 nucleotides read TGCGCCAGCAGCTTGACCCCCCGACAGGGTGAAGCTTTCTTT.

In regard to this clonotype: At one boundary the junction diverges from the germline segment, which might be a read error. The rearrangement joins TRBV28 to TRBJ1-1, with D perhaps TRBD1 (6 bases). CDR3 length: 13 residues. Germline CDR1 is MDHEN and CDR2 is SYDVKM. For the CDR3, the DNA is TGTACCAGCAGGGGAGGCCACCGCGAGAAAGCTTTCTTT. Its protein is CTSRGGHREKAFF. Using reference TRBV28 and TRBJ1-1 for the parts outside the CDR3, the full variable domain is DVKVTQSSRYLVKRTGEKVFLECVQDMDHENMFWYRQDPGLGLRLIYFSYDVKMKEKGDIPEGYSVSREKKERFSLILESASTNQTSMYLCTSRGGHREKAFFGQGTRLTVV.

The chain employs TRBV7-9 and TRBJ1-2; the D gene is possibly TRBD1 (5 bases). The CDR3 spans 15 residues. The V gene's germline CDR1 is SEHNR and CDR2 FQNEAQ (reference sequence). With 2 bases removed from V and 2 bases from J, the gap between germline ends came to 12 bases. The CDR3 coding sequence is TGTGCCAGCAGCTTACTATCTCAGGGAAACTATGGCTACACCTTC. Translated, it gives CASSLLSQGNYGYTF.

This clonotype was seen just once. Germline and junction disagree at one end, which may indicate a read error. This chain links TRBV6-7 with TRBJ2-7; 8 nucleotides line up with TRBD2. TRBV6-7 belongs to the ORF category, with a function that is uncertain. CDR3 length equals 15 residues. The CDR3 DNA is TGTGCCAGCAGTTACGAACTAGCGGCCTCCTACGAGCGGTACTTC. This codes for CASSYELAASYERYF.

The chain has TRBV20-1 and TRBJ2-1; TRBD2 matches 12 bases. CDR3 length equals 16 residues. Germline CDR1 reads DFQATT; CDR2 reads SNEGSKA (reference sequence). The junction had 5 bases not matched to a gene; V was cut back by 5 bases and J by 0 bases. The CDR3 sequence: CSAALAGGSSYNEQFF. CDR3 nucleotide sequence: TGCAGTGCTGCTCTAGCGGGAGGGAGCTCCTACAATGAGCAGTTCTTC.

This clonotype was observed a handful of times. The chain recombines TRBV20-1 with TRBJ2-1; D ambiguous. Germline V lookup: CDR1 DFQATT, CDR2 SNEGSKA (reference sequence). Trimming shortened V by 6 bases and J by 5 bases, and 20 bases separated the two germline ends. The CDR3 runs 15 residues. The CDR3 protein is CSARNGEGVNNEQFF. In DNA, the CDR3 is TGCAGTGCACGAAATGGCGAAGGAGTAAACAATGAGCAGTTCTTC.

The rearrangement links TRBV29-1 to TRBJ2-3; TRBD2 agrees at 11 bases. CDR3 length: 16 residues. The junction had 12 bases not matched to a gene; V was cut back by 8 bases and J by 2 bases. Per the germline V gene, CDR1 is SQVTM and CDR2 is ANQGSEA. CDR3 amino acids: CSTRGTSGSFTDTQYF. CDR3 nucleotides: TGCAGCACCCGAGGGACTAGCGGATCCTTCACAGATACGCAGTATTTT.

This clonotype was counted at least ten times. This chain links TRBV7-8 with TRBJ2-7; D may be TRBD1 (5 bases). The CDR3 length is 13 residues. The V gene lost 5 bases and the J gene lost 3 bases, with 11 bases spanning the gap. CDR1 and CDR2 (germline): SGHVS, FQNEAQ. The CDR3: CASSRTGGYEQYF. CDR3 nucleotide sequence: TGTGCCAGCAGCCGTACAGGCGGCTACGAGCAGTACTTC.

This clonotype showed up just a few times. The V gene is TRBV10-3, the J gene TRBJ2-4; 11 bases line up with TRBD1. Judging by the DNA end, TRBJ2-7 fits better; the J call may be wrong. There are 15 residues in the CDR3. Per the germline V gene, CDR1 is ENHRY and CDR2 is SYGVKD. The CDR3 here is CAISDGGTGGIEQYF. The CDR3 bases are TGTGCCATCAGTGATGGGGGGACAGGGGGAATCGAGCAGTACTTC.

The gene calls are TRBV6-5 and TRBJ2-5, with 7 positions matching TRBD2. CDR3 size: 14 residues. Germline V gene data show CDR1 as MNHEY and CDR2 as SVGAGI. Losses at the gene ends were 7 bases for V and 7 bases for J; bases not matched to a gene: 12. This chain's CDR3 is CASTDYTREGTQYF. Here the CDR3 DNA reads TGTGCCAGCACCGACTACACTAGGGAGGGGACCCAGTACTTC.

This clonotype was seen ten or more times. In DNA form, the CDR3 reads TGCAGTGCTAGACCGGACAGACTTAATCAGCCCCAGCATTTT. Its protein product is CSARPDRLNQPQHF. The genes are TRBV20-1 and TRBJ1-5; D perhaps matches TRBD1 (6 bases). Germline loops: CDR1 DFQATT, CDR2 SNEGSKA (reference sequence). Trimming stripped 2 bases from V and 4 bases from J, with 12 bases between. The CDR3 is 14 amino acids.

The chain couples TRBV6-6 to TRBJ1-6, with TRBD1 as a possible D gene (5 bases). Trimming took off 7 bases at V and 10 bases at J, with 14 bases between the two ends. The germline CDR1 and CDR2 sequences are MNHNY and SVGAGI (reference sequence). The CDR3 totals 13 residues. CDR3 coding DNA: TGTGCCAGCAAGGGGCAGGGCCTATCACCCCTCCACTTT. This codes for CASKGQGLSPLHF.

The V call is TRBV5-1, the J call TRBJ1-1, with D unclear. V lost 6 bases and J lost 4, with 19 bases in between. Germline CDR1 SGHRS, CDR2 YFSETQ. The CDR3 length is 15 residues. CDR3 loop: CASKGVYGTATEAFF. The CDR3 DNA reads TGCGCCAGCAAAGGCGTCTACGGTACCGCCACTGAAGCTTTCTTT.